The clone carrying this TCR beta chain was observed a few times. The antigen remains undetermined. The source of the sample is a study of cytomegalovirus exposure and HLA in healthy donors. Overall study results and limits: The study reported that TCR beta sequences accurately predicted HLA-A and HLA-B alleles in most subjects. Other equally common chains were less clonally expanded than HLA-associated TCR beta chains, a later analysis showed. In vitro data verified a few CMV-associated chains as specific for CMV antigens. Later work associated around 18,000 TCR beta sequences with HLA alleles at 0.05 false discovery rate.

The V end lost 3 bases, the J end lost 7 bases, and 16 bases lay between the germline ends. Germline V gene sequence: CDR1 MNHNS, CDR2 SASEGT. The CDR3 spans 15 residues. Vbeta (60) and Jbeta (13) primers were used in the PCR. Generated by immunoSEQ multiplex PCR, the TCRdb table keeps only in-frame clones and is missing some. The sample lists 75,000 to 100,000 clones, approximately 7.7% occurring once. This sequence was found in a man between 45 and 60 years old in good health and CMV-seronegative. V gene TRBV6-1 combines with J gene TRBJ2-1; perhaps TRBD2 as D (5 bases). The sequenced sample was PBMCs. CDR3 loop: CASSDKVGGWNEQFF. In nucleotides, the CDR3 is TGTGCCAGCAGTGACAAGGTTGGAGGATGGAATGAGCAGTTCTTC.